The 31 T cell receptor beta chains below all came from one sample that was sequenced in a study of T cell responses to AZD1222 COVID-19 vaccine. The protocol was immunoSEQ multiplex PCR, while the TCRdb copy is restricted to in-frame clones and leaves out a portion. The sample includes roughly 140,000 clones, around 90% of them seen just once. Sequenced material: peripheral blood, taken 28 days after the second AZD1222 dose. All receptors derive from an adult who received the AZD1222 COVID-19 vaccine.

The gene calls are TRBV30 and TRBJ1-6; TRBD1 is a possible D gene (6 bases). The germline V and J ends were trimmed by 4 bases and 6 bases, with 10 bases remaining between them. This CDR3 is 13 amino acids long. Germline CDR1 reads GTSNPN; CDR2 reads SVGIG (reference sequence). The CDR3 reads CAWNKGGNSPLHF. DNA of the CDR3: TGTGCCTGGAATAAAGGGGGTAATTCACCCCTCCACTTT.

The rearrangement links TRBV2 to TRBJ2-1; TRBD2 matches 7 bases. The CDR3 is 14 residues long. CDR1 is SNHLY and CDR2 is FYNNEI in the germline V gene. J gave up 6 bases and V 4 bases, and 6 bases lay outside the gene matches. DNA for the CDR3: TGTGCCAGCAGTGTGCAAGGGGAGGGCAATGAGCAGTTCTTC. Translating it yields CASSVQGEGNEQFF.

CDR3 nucleotides: TGTGCCAGCAGCCATGGAGGGGGGGCCTACGAGCAGTACTTC. Residues: CASSHGGGAYEQYF. The chain joins TRBV7-2 to TRBJ2-7, with D perhaps matching TRBD2 (7 bases). This CDR3 spans 14 amino acids. Trimming removed 5 bases at V and 2 bases at J, with 13 bases between. Germline values: CDR1 SGHTA, CDR2 FQGNSA.

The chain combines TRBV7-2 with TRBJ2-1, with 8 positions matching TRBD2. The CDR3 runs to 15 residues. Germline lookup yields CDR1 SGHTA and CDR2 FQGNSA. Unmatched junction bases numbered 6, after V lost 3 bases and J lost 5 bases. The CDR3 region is CASSFSAGADNEQFF. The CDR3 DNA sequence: TGTGCCAGCAGCTTCTCAGCGGGGGCGGACAATGAGCAGTTCTTC.

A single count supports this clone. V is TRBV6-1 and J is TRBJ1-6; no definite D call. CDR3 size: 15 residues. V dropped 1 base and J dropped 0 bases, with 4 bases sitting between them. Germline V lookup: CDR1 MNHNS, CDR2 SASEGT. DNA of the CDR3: TGTGCCAGCAGTGAAGGTCTCTCCTATAATTCACCCCTCCACTTT. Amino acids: CASSEGLSYNSPLHF.

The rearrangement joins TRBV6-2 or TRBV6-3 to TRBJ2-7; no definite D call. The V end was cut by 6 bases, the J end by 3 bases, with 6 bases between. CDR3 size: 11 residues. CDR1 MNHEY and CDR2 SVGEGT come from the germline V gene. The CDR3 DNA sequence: TGTGCCAGCAGCGACCACTACGAGCAGTACTTC. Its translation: CASSDHYEQYF.

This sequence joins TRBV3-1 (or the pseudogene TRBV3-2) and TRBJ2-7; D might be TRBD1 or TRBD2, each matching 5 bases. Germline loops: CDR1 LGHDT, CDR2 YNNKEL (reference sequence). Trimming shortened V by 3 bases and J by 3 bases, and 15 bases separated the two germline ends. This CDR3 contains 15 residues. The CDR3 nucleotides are TGTGCCAGCAGCCAGTTAGACGGGGACCTCTACGAGCAGTACTTC. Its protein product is CASSQLDGDLYEQYF.

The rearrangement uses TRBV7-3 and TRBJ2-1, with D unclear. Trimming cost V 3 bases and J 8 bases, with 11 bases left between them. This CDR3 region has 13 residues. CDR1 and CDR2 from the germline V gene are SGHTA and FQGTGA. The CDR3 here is CASSLKGFDEQFF. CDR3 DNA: TGTGCCAGCAGCTTGAAAGGGTTCGATGAGCAGTTCTTC.

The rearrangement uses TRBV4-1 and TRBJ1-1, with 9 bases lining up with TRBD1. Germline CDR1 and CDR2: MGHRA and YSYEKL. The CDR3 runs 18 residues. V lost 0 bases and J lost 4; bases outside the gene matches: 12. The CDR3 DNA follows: TGCGCCAGCAGCCAAGAGGGGGGACAGGGACGGAGGGTCACTGAAGCTTTCTTT. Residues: CASSQEGGQGRRVTEAFF.

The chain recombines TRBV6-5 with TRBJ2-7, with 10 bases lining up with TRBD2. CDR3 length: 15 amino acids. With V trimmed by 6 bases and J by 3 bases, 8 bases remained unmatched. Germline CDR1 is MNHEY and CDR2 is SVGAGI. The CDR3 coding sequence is TGTGCCAGCAGACGGTGGACTAGCGGTTTCTACGAGCAGTACTTC. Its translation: CASRRWTSGFYEQYF.

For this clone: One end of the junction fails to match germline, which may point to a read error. CDR3 region: CASSLTGGRGTGELFF. CDR3 DNA: TGTGCCAGCAGCCTAACCGGGGGGCGCGGCACCGGGGAGCTGTTTTTT. This rearrangement joins TRBV7-3 to TRBJ2-2; possible D gene TRBD2, 7 bases. The CDR3 loop spans 16 amino acids. Germline V lookup: CDR1 SGHTA, CDR2 FQGTGA. Full variable domain (remainder filled in from reference TRBV7-3 and TRBJ2-2): GAGVSQTPSNKVTEKGKYVELRCDPISGHTALYWYRQSLGQGPEFLIYFQGTGAADDSGLPNDRFFAVRPEGSVSTLKIQRTERGDSAVYLCASSLTGGRGTGELFFGEGSRLTVL.

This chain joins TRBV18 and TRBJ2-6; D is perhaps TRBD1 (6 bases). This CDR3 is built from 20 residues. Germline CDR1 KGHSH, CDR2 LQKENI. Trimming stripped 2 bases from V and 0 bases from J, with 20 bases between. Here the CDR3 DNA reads TGTGCCAGCTCACCAAATACCGGGACAAACACCGGCTCTGGGGCCAACGTCCTGACTTTC. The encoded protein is CASSPNTGTNTGSGANVLTF.

The CDR3 DNA reads TGTGCCAGCAGCTCCCCTACAGGGGACGCGGCGGCCAAAAACATTCAGTACTTC. It specifies CASSSPTGDAAAKNIQYF. The genes are TRBV7-3 and TRBJ2-4, with 7 bases that match TRBD1. Germline V gene sequence: CDR1 SGHTA, CDR2 FQGTGA. This CDR3 is built from 18 residues. The V gene end was trimmed by 4 bases and the J gene end by 1 base; junction bases not matched to a gene: 13.

The CDR3 sequence is CASSPIYNEQFF. CDR3 nucleotides: TGTGCCAGCAGTCCGATTTACAATGAGCAGTTCTTC. The rearrangement uses TRBV28 and TRBJ2-1; D remains unclear. V was pared by 5 bases and J by 4 bases, with 6 bases between. The CDR3 length is 12 residues. Germline CDR1 reads MDHEN; CDR2 reads SYDVKM. The full variable domain, its missing parts supplied by reference TRBV28 and TRBJ2-1, is DVKVTQSSRYLVKRTGEKVFLECVQDMDHENMFWYRQDPGLGLRLIYFSYDVKMKEKGDIPEGYSVSREKKERFSLILESASTNQTSMYLCASSPIYNEQFFGPGTRLTVL.

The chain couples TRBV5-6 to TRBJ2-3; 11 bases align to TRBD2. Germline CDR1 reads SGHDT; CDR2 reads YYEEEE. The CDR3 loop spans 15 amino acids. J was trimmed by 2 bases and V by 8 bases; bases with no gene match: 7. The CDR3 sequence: CASSLAGGSTDTQYF. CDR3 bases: TGTGCCAGTTCCCTAGCGGGAGGCTCCACAGATACGCAGTATTTT.

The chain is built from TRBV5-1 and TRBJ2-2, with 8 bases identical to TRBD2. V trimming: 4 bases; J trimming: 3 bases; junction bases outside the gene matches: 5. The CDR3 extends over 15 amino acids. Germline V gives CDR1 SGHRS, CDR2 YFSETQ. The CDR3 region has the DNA TGCGCCAGCAGCAGGACGGGAGGGGACACCGGGGAGCTGTTTTTT. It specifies CASSRTGGDTGELFF.

The CDR3 loop is CASSLAGQGVSYEQYF. The CDR3 DNA is TGCGCCAGCAGCTTGGCGGGACAGGGAGTCTCCTACGAGCAGTACTTC. V is TRBV5-1 and J is TRBJ2-7, with 9 bases matching TRBD1. V lost 0 bases to trimming and J lost 0 bases; unmatched junction nucleotides: 4. Germline CDR1 SGHRS, CDR2 YFSETQ. This CDR3 contains 16 residues. Combining the CDR3 with reference TRBV5-1 and TRBJ2-7 gives the whole variable domain KAGVTQTPRYLIKTRGQQVTLSCSPISGHRSVSWYQQTPGQGLQFLFEYFSETQRNKGNFPGRFSGRQFSNSRSEMNVSTLELGDSALYLCASSLAGQGVSYEQYFGPGTRLTVT.

CDR3: CASSLFRATEAFF. CDR3 DNA: TGTGCCAGCAGTTTATTCAGGGCCACTGAAGCTTTCTTT. The chain joins TRBV27 to TRBJ1-1; maybe TRBD1 (5 bases). Germline CDR1 is MNHEY and CDR2 is SMNVEV (reference sequence). With 1 base removed from V and 4 bases from J, the gap between germline ends came to 7 bases. The CDR3 length is 13 residues.

CDR3 sequence: CASSQVPGSNQPQHF. Here the CDR3 DNA reads TGTGCCAGCAGCCAAGTCCCGGGTAGCAATCAGCCCCAGCATTTT. The chain carries TRBV3-1 (or the pseudogene TRBV3-2) and TRBJ1-5; D is undetermined. Trimming removed 1 base at V and 0 bases at J, with 7 bases between. Germline CDR1 LGHDT, CDR2 YNNKEL (reference sequence). CDR3 length: 15 amino acids.

The CDR3 DNA is TGTGCCAGCAGTAGGTTGGTGGGGGGGGATCAGCCCCAGCATTTT. Its translation: CASSRLVGGDQPQHF. The chain couples TRBV6-6 to TRBJ1-5; the D gene is possibly TRBD1 (5 bases). Trimming removed 5 bases from V and 5 bases from J, with 16 bases in between. Germline loops: CDR1 MNHNY, CDR2 SVGAGI (reference sequence). CDR3 length: 15 amino acids.

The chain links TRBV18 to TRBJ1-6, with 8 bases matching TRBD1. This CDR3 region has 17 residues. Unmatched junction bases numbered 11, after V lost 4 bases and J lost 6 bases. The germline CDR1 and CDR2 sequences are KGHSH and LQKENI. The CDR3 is CASSQYPPRGLNSPLHF. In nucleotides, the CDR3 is TGTGCCAGCTCACAATACCCTCCCAGGGGGCTTAATTCACCCCTCCACTTT.

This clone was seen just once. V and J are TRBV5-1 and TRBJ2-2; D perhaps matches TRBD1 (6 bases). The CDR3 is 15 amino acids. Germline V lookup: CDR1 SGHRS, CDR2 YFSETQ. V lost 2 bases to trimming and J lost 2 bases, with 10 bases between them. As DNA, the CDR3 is TGCGCCAGCAGCTTAGCCAGGGGAAACACCGGGGAGCTGTTTTTT. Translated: CASSLARGNTGELFF.

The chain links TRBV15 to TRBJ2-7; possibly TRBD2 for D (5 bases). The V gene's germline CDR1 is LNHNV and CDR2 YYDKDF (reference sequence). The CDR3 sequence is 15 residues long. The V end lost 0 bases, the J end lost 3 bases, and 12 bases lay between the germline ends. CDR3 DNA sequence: TGTGCCACCAGCAGAGATGTTGAGGGCCGCTACGAGCAGTACTTC. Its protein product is CATSRDVEGRYEQYF. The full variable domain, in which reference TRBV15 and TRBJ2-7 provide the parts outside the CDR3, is DAMVIQNPRYQVTQFGKPVTLSCSQTLNHNVMYWYQQKSSQAPKLLFHYYDKDFNNEADTPDNFQSRRPNTSFCFLDIRSPGLGDTAMYLCATSRDVEGRYEQYFGPGTRLTVT.

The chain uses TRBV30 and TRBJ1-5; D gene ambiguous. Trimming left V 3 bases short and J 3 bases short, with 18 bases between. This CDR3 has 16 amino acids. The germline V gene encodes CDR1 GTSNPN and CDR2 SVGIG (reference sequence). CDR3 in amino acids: CAWSPGSAKDNQPQHF. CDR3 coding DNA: TGTGCCTGGAGCCCGGGATCGGCGAAGGACAATCAGCCCCAGCATTTT.

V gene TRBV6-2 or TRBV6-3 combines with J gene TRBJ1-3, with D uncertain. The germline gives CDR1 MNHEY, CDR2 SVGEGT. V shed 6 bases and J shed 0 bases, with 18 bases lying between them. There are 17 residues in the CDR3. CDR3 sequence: CASSSGPTINSGNTIYF. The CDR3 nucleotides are TGTGCCAGCAGCTCCGGGCCCACGATAAACTCTGGAAACACCATATATTTT.

For the CDR3, the DNA is TGTGCCAGTAGTATTGGGACAGGGGTTAATGAGCAGTTCTTC. Its protein is CASSIGTGVNEQFF. This chain joins TRBV19 and TRBJ2-1, with 10 bases fitting TRBD1. The CDR3 runs 14 residues. Germline V gene data show CDR1 as LNHDA and CDR2 as SQIVND (reference sequence). V dropped 3 bases and J dropped 7; count of bases not matched to a gene: 3.

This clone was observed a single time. This CDR3 is CASSPQGSGGYNEQFF. The CDR3, as DNA: TGTGCCAGCAGCCCACAGGGGTCCGGGGGGTACAATGAGCAGTTCTTC. The V call is TRBV7-2, the J call TRBJ2-1, with D perhaps assigned TRBD1 or TRBD2 (7 bases each). Germline CDR1 reads SGHTA; CDR2 reads FQGNSA. The ends were cut back, 5 bases at V and 4 bases at J, with 18 bases in the middle. The length of the CDR3 is 16 residues.

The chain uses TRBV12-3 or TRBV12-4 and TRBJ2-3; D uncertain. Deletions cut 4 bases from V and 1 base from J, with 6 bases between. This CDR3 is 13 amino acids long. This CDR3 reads CASSSWGTDTQYF. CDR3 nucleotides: TGTGCCAGCAGTTCATGGGGCACAGATACGCAGTATTTT.

The CDR3 sequence: CASSVGTARGYTF. As DNA, the CDR3 is TGTGCCAGCAGTGTAGGGACAGCAAGGGGCTACACCTTC. The gene calls are TRBV2 and TRBJ1-2, with 7 bases lining up with TRBD1. CDR3 length equals 13 residues. The germline CDR1 and CDR2 sequences are SNHLY and FYNNEI. J was trimmed by 8 bases and V by 4 bases; bases with no gene match: 7.

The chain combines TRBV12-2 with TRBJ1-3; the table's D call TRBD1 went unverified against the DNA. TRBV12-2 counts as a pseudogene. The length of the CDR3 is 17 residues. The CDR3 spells CASRLAQQGFSGNTIYF. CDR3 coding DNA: TGTGCAAGTCGCTTAGCGCAACAGGGTTTTTCTGGAAACACCATATATTTT.

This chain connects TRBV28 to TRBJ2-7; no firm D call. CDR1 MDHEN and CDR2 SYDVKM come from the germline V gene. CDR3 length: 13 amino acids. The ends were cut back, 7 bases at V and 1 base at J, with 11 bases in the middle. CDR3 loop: CASKASGSYEQYF. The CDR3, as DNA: TGTGCCAGCAAGGCCTCCGGATCCTACGAGCAGTACTTC.